This passage covers 5 T cell receptor beta chains from one sample sequenced in a study of cytomegalovirus exposure and HLA in healthy donors. PCR amplification relied on 60 Vbeta primers (plus 13 Jbeta primers). Profiling relied on immunoSEQ multiplex PCR, and the TCRdb table lists in-frame clones only, not all of them. This sample has about 210,000 clones, with around four fifths found just once. Sequences were obtained from PBMCs. The receptor source for this set is a man aged 40-50 years in good health and CMV-seropositive.

The V call is TRBV6-1, the J call TRBJ2-5, with 11 bases lining up with TRBD2. V shed 1 base and J 4 bases; nucleotides not matched to a gene: 5. Germline V CDR1 and CDR2: MNHNS, SASEGT. This CDR3 region has 16 residues. The DNA for the CDR3 is TGTGCCAGCAGTGAAGGACTAGCGGGGAGAAGAGAGACCCAGTACTTC. Encoded protein: CASSEGLAGRRETQYF.

The sample holds one count of this clone. The junction shows a germline mismatch at one end, possibly a read error. This rearrangement joins TRBV7-9 to TRBJ1-1; TRBD1 matches at 10 bases. This CDR3 region has 14 residues. Germline CDR1 SEHNR, CDR2 FQNEAQ (reference sequence). CDR3: CSSSLGQGGTEAFF. CDR3 coding DNA: TGTTCCAGCAGCTTAGGACAGGGGGGCACTGAAGCTTTCTTT.

This clone showed up just a few times. The chain combines TRBV6-5 with TRBJ2-7; 7 bases line up with TRBD1. The CDR3 is made up of 14 amino acids. V dropped 5 bases and J dropped 6; count of bases not matched to a gene: 10. The V gene's germline CDR1 is MNHEY and CDR2 SVGAGI. The CDR3 DNA is TGTGCCAGCAGTCAAGCATTACAGGGGAGCGAGCAGTACTTC. Amino acids: CASSQALQGSEQYF.

This sequence joins TRBV19 and TRBJ2-1; the D gene is possibly TRBD2 (6 bases). The CDR3 consists of 14 residues. V lost 1 base and J lost 5, with 9 bases in between. Germline loops: CDR1 LNHDA, CDR2 SQIVND (reference sequence). The CDR3 protein is CASSIGRGDNEQFF. The DNA for the CDR3 is TGTGCCAGTAGTATAGGGCGGGGAGACAATGAGCAGTTCTTC.

The V gene is TRBV5-1, the J gene TRBJ2-3; D is perhaps TRBD2 (5 bases). Trimming stripped 0 bases from V and 4 bases from J, with 12 bases between. CDR1 SGHRS and CDR2 YFSETQ come from the germline V gene. This CDR3 has 15 residues. The chain's CDR3 is CASSLAGIFPDTQYF. CDR3 bases: TGCGCCAGCAGCTTGGCGGGGATATTCCCAGATACGCAGTATTTT.